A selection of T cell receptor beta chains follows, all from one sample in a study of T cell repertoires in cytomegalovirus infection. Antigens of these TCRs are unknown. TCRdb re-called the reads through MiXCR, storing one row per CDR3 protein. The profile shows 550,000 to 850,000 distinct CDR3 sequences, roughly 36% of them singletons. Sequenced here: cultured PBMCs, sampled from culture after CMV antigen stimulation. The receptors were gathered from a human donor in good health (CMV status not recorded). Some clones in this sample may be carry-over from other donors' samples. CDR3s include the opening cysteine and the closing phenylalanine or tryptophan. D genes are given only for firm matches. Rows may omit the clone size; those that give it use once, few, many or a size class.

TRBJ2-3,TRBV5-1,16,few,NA,CASSPGGQTSTDTQYF,TGCGCCAGCAGCCCTGGTGGGCAAACTAGCACAGATACGCAGTATTTT
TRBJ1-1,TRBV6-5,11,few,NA,CASSRRGEAFF,TGTGCCAGCAGCCGGAGAGGTGAAGCTTTCTTT
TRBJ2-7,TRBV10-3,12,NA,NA,CASQGQGIEQYF,TGTGCCTCCCAGGGACAAGGAATCGAGCAGTACTTC
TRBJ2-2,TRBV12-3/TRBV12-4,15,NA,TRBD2,CASRMTSGYTGELFF,TGTGCCAGCAGGATGACTAGCGGCTACACCGGGGAGCTGTTTTTT
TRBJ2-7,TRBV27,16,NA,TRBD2,CASSPTLSGNTYEQYF,TGTGCCAGCAGTCCGACCCTTAGCGGGAACACCTACGAGCAGTACTTC
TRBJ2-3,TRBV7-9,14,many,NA,CASRRQYQTDTQYF,TGTGCCAGCAGGCGACAATACCAAACAGATACGCAGTATTTT
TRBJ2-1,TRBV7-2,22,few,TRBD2,CASSLALPGLAGDQGSYNEQFF,TGTGCCAGCAGCTTAGCCCTCCCGGGACTAGCGGGGGACCAGGGCTCCTACAATGAGCAGTTCTTC
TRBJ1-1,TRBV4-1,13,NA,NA,CASSQKTGGEAFF,TGCGCCAGCAGCCAAAAAACCGGGGGTGAAGCTTTCTTT
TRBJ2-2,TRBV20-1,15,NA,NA,CSAQRGGSAAGELFF,TGCAGTGCCCAGAGGGGGGGGAGTGCGGCCGGGGAGCTGTTTTTT
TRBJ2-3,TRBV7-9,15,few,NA,CASSPGNPSTDTQYF,TGTGCCAGCAGCCCGGGTAACCCTAGCACAGATACGCAGTATTTT
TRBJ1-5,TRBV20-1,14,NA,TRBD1,CSARGQGSNQPQHF,TGCAGTGCCCGAGGACAGGGTAGCAATCAGCCCCAGCATTTT
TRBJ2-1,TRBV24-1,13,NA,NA,CATGDGAGDEQFF,TGTGCCACGGGGGACGGGGCAGGCGATGAGCAGTTCTTC
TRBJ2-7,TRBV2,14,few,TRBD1,CASRNDRDWYEQYF,TGTGCCAGCAGGAACGACAGGGATTGGTACGAGCAGTACTTC
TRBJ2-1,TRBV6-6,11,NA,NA,CAAGLSNEQFF,TGTGCCGCGGGGTTGAGTAATGAGCAGTTCTTC
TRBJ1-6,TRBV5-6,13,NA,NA,CASSFGHPSPLHF,TGTGCCAGCAGCTTCGGGCACCCTTCACCCCTCCACTTT
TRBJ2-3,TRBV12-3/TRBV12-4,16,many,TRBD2,CASSLGLAGSTDTQYF,TGTGCCAGCAGCTTGGGACTAGCGGGGAGCACAGATACGCAGTATTTT
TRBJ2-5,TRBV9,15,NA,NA,CASSPQTGREETQYF,TGTGCCAGCAGCCCCCAGACAGGGAGGGAAGAGACCCAGTACTTC
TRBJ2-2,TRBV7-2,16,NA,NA,CASSLYPGTNTGELFF,TGTGCCAGCAGCTTATACCCGGGAACGAACACCGGGGAGCTGTTTTTT
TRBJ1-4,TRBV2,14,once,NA,CASSEGADSEKLFF,TGTGCCAGCAGTGAAGGGGCTGACTCCGAAAAACTGTTTTTT
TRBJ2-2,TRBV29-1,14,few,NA,CSVGPRTGTGELFF,TGCAGCGTTGGGCCAAGAACAGGAACCGGGGAGCTGTTTTTT
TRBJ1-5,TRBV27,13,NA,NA,CASSPGPLQPQHF,TGTGCCAGCAGCCCCGGACCTCTCCAGCCCCAGCATTTT
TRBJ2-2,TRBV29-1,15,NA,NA,CSVETGWGRTGELFF,TGCAGCGTTGAAACGGGATGGGGCAGGACCGGGGAGCTGTTTTTT
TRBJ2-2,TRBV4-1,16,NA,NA,CASSQDPRANTGELFF,TGCGCCAGCAGCCAAGATCCCAGGGCCAACACCGGGGAGCTGTTTTTT
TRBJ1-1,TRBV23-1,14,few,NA,CASSQGQGWSEAFF,TGCGCCAGCAGTCAAGGGCAGGGATGGTCGGAAGCTTTCTTT
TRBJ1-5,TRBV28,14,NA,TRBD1,CASSFDRVDQPQHF,TGTGCCAGCAGTTTCGACAGGGTGGACCAGCCCCAGCATTTT
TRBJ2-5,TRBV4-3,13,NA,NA,CASSQGIQETQYF,TGCGCCAGCAGCCAAGGGATCCAAGAGACCCAGTACTTC
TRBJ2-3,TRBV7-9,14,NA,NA,CASEGGRGAVDEYF,TGTGCCAGCGAAGGAGGGAGAGGGGCTGTTGACGAGTATTTT
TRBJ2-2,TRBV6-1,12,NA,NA,CASRGYTGELIF,TGTGCCAGCAGGGGATACACCGGGGAGCTGATTTTT
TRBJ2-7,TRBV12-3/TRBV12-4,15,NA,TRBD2,CASRAGTSGPLAQYF,TGTGCCAGCAGAGCTGGGACTAGCGGCCCCCTTGCGCAGTACTTC
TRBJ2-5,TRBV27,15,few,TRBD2,CASSQAAGDQETQYF,TGTGCCAGCAGTCAGGCAGCGGGGGATCAAGAGACCCAGTACTTC
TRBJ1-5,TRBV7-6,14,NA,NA,CASSRGGVDQPQHF,TGTGCCAGCAGCCGTGGGGGGGTTGATCAGCCCCAGCATTTT
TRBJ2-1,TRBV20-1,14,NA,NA,CSYSRQPGYGEQFF,TGCAGTTACAGCCGGCAGCCAGGGTATGGTGAGCAGTTCTTC
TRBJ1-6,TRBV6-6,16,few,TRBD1,CASSLTGSSYNSPLHF,TGTGCCAGCAGCCTGACAGGGAGCTCCTATAATTCACCCCTCCACTTT
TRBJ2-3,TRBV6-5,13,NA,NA,CASTYYPGDTQYF,TGTGCCAGCACGTACTATCCTGGAGATACGCAGTATTTT
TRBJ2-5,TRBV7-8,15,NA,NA,CASSRPVREQETQYF,TGTGCCAGCAGCCGGCCGGTTCGAGAACAAGAGACCCAGTACTTC
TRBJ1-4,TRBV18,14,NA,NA,CASSQDRSNEKLFF,TGTGCCAGCTCACAAGACAGGTCTAATGAAAAACTGTTTTTT
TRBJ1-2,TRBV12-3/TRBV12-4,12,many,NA,CASSEQGDGYTF,TGTGCCAGCAGTGAACAGGGAGATGGCTACACCTTC
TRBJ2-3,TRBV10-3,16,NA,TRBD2,CAIQRAGGLKTDTQYF,TGTGCCATTCAAAGGGCGGGGGGCCTGAAAACAGATACGCAGTATTTT
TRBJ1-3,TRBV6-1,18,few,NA,CASSDPGMGPLSGNTIYF,TGTGCCAGCAGTGACCCAGGAATGGGCCCTCTCTCTGGAAACACCATATATTTT
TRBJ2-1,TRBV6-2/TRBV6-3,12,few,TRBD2,CASNRGGNEQFF,TGTGCCAGCAATCGGGGGGGGAATGAGCAGTTCTTC
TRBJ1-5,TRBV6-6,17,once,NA,CASSYRQIRDSNQPQHF,TGTGCCAGCAGTTACAGGCAGATTCGGGATAGCAATCAGCCCCAGCATTTT
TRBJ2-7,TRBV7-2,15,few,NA,CASSFPGLKTYEQYF,TGTGCCAGCAGCTTCCCTGGACTCAAAACCTACGAGCAGTACTTC
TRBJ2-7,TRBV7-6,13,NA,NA,CASSVQITYEQYF,TGTGCCAGCAGCGTACAAATTACCTACGAGCAGTACTTC